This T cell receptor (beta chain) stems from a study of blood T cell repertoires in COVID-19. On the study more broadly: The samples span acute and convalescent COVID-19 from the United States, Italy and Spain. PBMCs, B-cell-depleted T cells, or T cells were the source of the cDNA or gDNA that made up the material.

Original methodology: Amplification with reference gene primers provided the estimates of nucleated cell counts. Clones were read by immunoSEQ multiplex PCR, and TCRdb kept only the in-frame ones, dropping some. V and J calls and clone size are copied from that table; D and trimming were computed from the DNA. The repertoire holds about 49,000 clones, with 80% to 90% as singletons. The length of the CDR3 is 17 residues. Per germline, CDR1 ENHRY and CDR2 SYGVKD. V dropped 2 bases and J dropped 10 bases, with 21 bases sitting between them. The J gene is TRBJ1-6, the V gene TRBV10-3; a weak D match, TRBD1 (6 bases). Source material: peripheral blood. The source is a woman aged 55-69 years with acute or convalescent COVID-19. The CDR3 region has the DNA TGTGCCATCAGTGAGATCCGGACAGCCAAACCTGGATCACCCCTCCACTTT. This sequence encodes CAISEIRTAKPGSPLHF.